This T cell receptor beta chain was retrieved from a study of blood T cell repertoires in COVID-19. For the study at large: PBMCs, B-cell-depleted T cells, or T cells were the source of the cDNA or gDNA that made up the material.

Recruits, aged roughly 18 to 100 years, lived in 24 US areas. Per the authors' pipeline: Nucleated cell number was recorded as an estimate derived from reference gene primer amplification. Clones were read by immunoSEQ multiplex PCR, and TCRdb kept only the in-frame ones, dropping some. The D gene and trimming were derived from the DNA, and the V and J assignments and clone size from that table. In the table there are hundreds of thousands of clones, about 90% of which are singletons. The TCR comes from a young woman who had recovered from COVID-19. Sequencing input: PBMCs or T cells enriched from blood (not recorded which).

CDR3 amino acids: CASSIAGLPIASDTQYF. The CDR3 coding sequence is TGTGCCAGTAGTATAGCGGGACTACCCATCGCTTCGGATACGCAGTATTTT. V usage is TRBV19 and J usage is TRBJ2-3; 7 positions match TRBD2. Per germline, CDR1 LNHDA and CDR2 SQIVND (reference sequence). V was clipped by 1 base and J by 6 bases; unmatched bases: 13. The CDR3 is made up of 17 amino acids.